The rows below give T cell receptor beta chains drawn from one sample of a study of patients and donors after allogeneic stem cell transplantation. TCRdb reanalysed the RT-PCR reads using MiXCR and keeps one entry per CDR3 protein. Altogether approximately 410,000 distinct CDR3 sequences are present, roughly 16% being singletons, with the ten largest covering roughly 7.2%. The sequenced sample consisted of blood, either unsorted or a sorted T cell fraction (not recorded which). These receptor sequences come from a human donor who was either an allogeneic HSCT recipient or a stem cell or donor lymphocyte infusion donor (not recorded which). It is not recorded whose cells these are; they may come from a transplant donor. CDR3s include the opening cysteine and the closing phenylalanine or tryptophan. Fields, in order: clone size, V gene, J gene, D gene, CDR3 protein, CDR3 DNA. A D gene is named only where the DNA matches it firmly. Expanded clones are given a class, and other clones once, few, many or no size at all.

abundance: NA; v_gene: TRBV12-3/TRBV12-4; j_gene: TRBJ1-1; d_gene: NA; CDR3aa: CASRIQNTEAFF; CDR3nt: TGTGCCAGCAGGATACAGAACACTGAAGCTTTCTTT
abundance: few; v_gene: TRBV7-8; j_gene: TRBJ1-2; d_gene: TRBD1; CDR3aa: CASSAIDRAGGYTF; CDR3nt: TGTGCCAGCAGCGCGATTGACAGGGCGGGTGGCTACACCTTC
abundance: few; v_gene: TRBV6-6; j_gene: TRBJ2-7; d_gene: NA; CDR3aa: CASMGGIYEQYF; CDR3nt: TGTGCCAGCATGGGGGGTATCTACGAGCAGTACTTC
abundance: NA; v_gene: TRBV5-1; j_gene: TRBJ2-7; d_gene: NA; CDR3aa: CASSLGPASYEQYF; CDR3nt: TGCGCCAGCAGCTTGGGACCCGCCTCCTACGAGCAGTACTTC
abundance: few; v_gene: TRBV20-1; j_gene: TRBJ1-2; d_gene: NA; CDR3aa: CSANLLTELYGYTF; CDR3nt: TGCAGTGCTAACCTTTTGACAGAACTCTATGGCTACACCTTC
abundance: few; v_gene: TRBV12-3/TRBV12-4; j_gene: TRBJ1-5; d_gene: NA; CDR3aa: CASSLATGYSNQPQHF; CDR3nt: TGTGCCAGCAGTTTAGCGACAGGTTATAGCAATCAGCCCCAGCATTTT
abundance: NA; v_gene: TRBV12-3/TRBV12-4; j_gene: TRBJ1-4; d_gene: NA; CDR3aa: CASSFWPTLDEKLFF; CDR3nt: TGTGCCAGCAGTTTTTGGCCCACCCTGGACGAAAAACTGTTTTTT
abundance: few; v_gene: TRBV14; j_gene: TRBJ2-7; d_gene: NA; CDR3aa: CASSQGRRRSYEQYF; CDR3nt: TGTGCCAGCAGCCAAGGTCGGCGCCGCTCCTACGAGCAGTACTTC
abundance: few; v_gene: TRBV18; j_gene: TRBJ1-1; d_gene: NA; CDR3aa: CASSPQRMNTEAFF; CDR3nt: TGTGCCAGCTCACCCCAGCGCATGAACACTGAAGCTTTCTTT
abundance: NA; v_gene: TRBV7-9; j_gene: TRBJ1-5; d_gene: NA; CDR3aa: CASTSPGLPLRF; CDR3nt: TGTGCCAGCACAAGTCCGGGACTCCCTTTAAGATTT
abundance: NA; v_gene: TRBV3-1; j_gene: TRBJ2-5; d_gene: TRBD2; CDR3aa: CASSPPPGLANQETQYF; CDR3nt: TGTGCCAGCAGCCCCCCCCCGGGACTAGCGAACCAAGAGACCCAGTACTTC
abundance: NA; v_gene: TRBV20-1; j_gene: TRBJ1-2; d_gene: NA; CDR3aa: CSARESFNYGYTF; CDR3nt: TGCAGTGCTAGAGAAAGCTTTAACTATGGCTACACCTTC
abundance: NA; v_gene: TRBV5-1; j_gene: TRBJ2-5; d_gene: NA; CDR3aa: CASNRDTQETQYF; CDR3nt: TGCGCCAGCAACCGGGACACCCAAGAGACCCAGTACTTC
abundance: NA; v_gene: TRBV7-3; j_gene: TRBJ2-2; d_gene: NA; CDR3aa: CASSLKPRTGELFF; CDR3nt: TGTGCCAGCAGCTTAAAGCCCAGGACCGGGGAGCTGTTTTTT
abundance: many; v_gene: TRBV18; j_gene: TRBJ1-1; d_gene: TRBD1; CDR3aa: CASSLQGSTEAFF; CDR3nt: TGTGCCAGCTCACTACAGGGGAGCACTGAAGCTTTCTTT
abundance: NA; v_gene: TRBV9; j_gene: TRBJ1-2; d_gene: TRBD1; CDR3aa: CASSRQGNGYTF; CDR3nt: TGTGCCAGCAGCCGACAGGGAAATGGCTACACCTTC
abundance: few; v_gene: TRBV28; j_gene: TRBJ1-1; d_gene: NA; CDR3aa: CASSLSGDTEAFF; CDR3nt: TGTGCCAGCAGTTTATCCGGGGACACTGAAGCTTTCTTT
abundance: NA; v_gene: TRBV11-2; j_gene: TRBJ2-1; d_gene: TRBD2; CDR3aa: CASSSWTSGRGNEQFF; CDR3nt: TGTGCCAGCAGCTCTTGGACTAGCGGGAGAGGTAATGAGCAGTTCTTC
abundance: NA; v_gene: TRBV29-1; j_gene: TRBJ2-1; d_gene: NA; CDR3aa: CSVCRGALPLYNEQFF; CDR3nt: TGCAGCGTTTGTAGGGGGGCCCTACCCCTTTACAATGAGCAGTTCTTC
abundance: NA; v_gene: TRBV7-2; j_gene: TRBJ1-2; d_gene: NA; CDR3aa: CASSLVYPDVGGYGYTF; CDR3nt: TGTGCCAGCAGCTTAGTATACCCCGATGTAGGGGGGTATGGCTACACCTTC
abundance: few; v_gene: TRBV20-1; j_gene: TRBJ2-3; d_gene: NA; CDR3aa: CSASLGTQYF; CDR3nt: TGCAGTGCTAGCCTAGGAACGCAGTATTTT
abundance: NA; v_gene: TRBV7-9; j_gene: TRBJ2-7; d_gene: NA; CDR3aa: CASSLGSSQGGYEQYF; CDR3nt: TGTGCCAGCAGCTTGGGCTCCTCCCAGGGGGGCTACGAGCAGTACTTC
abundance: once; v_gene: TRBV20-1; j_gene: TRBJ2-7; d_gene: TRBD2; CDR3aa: CSAVAGVSYEQYF; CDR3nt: TGCAGTGCTGTAGCGGGAGTCTCCTACGAGCAGTACTTC
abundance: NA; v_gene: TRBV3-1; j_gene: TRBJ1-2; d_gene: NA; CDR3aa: CASSQDLGLSWRGYTF; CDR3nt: TGTGCCAGCAGCCAAGATCTTGGGTTATCATGGCGTGGCTACACCTTC
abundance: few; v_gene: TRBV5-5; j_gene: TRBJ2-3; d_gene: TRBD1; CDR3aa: CASSPGWGQGTDTQYF; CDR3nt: TGTGCCAGCAGCCCGGGGTGGGGACAGGGCACAGATACGCAGTATTTT
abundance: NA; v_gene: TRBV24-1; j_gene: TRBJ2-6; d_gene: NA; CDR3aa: CATSDGGTGANVLTF; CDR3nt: TGTGCCACCAGTGATGGGGGGACCGGGGCCAACGTCCTGACTTTC
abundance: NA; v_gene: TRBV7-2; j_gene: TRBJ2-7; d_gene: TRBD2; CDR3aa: CASSTRAGGEQYF; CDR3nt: TGTGCCAGCAGCACCCGAGCGGGAGGGGAGCAGTACTTC
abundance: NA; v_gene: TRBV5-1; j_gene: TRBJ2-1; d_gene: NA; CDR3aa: CASRWESYNEQFF; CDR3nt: TGCGCCAGCAGGTGGGAATCTTACAATGAGCAGTTCTTC
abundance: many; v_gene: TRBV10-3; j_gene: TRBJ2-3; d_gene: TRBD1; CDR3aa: CAIRGATGGIVSPDTQYF; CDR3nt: TGTGCCATCAGGGGAGCGACAGGGGGCATCGTAAGCCCAGATACGCAGTATTTT
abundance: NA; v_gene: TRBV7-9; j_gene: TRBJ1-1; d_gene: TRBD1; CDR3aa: CASSAGTGGNTEAFF; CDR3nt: TGTGCCAGCAGCGCCGGGACAGGGGGTAACACTGAAGCTTTCTTT
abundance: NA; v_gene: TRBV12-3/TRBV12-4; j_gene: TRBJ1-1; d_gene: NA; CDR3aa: CASTPNTEAFF; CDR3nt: TGTGCCAGCACCCCGAACACTGAAGCTTTCTTT
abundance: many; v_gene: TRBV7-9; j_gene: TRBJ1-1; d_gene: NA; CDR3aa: CASSLATGRNTEAFF; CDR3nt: TGTGCCAGCAGCTTAGCCACAGGGAGGAACACTGAAGCTTTCTTT
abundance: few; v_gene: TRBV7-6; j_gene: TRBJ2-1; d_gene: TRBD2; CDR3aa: CASSSDRTSGRYNEQFF; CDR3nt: TGTGCCAGCAGCTCCGACCGGACTAGCGGGAGGTACAATGAGCAGTTCTTC
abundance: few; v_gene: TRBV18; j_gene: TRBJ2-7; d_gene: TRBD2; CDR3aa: CASSPGTSGGFRTYEQYF; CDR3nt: TGTGCCAGCTCACCAGGGACTAGCGGGGGCTTCCGGACCTACGAGCAGTACTTC
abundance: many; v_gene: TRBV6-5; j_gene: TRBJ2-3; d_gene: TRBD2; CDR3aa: CASSSLAGGTDTQYF; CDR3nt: TGTGCTAGCAGCTCCTTAGCGGGGGGCACAGATACGCAGTATTTT
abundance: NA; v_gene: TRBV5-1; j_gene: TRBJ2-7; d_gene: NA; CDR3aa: CASSFGRTTYEQYF; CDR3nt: TGCGCCAGCAGCTTTGGCCGGACAACCTACGAGCAGTACTTC
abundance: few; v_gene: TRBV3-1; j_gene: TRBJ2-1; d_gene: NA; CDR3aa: CASSRPSLYNEQFF; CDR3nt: TGTGCCAGCAGCCGACCCTCCCTGTATAATGAGCAGTTCTTC
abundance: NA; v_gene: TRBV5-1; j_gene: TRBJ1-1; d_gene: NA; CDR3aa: CASSLKGGLAEAFF; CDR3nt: TGCGCCAGCAGCTTGAAGGGGGGCCTAGCTGAAGCTTTCTTT